The next 18 T cell receptor beta chains were all read from a single sample in a study of cytomegalovirus exposure and HLA in healthy donors. Clones were sequenced by immunoSEQ multiplex PCR, and TCRdb holds only the in-frame ones, with some missing. This repertoire shows 100,000 to 150,000 clones, 80% to 90% found once; its top ten account for around 1.1%. Sequencing was performed on PBMCs. These receptors came from a woman younger than 30 in good health and CMV-seronegative.

The chain is built from TRBV7-2 and TRBJ2-1; D gene unclear. Germline lookup yields CDR1 SGHTA and CDR2 FQGNSA. Trimming cost V 2 bases and J 1 base, with 9 bases left between them. CDR3 length equals 15 residues. CDR3 sequence: CASSLFPESYNEQFF. CDR3 in DNA: TGTGCCAGCAGCTTATTCCCCGAGTCCTACAATGAGCAGTTCTTC.

The V gene is TRBV4-1, the J gene TRBJ2-7, with D maybe TRBD1 (5 bases). Germline lookup yields CDR1 MGHRA and CDR2 YSYEKL. V lost 0 bases and J lost 1, with 28 bases in between. CDR3 length: 21 amino acids. CDR3 protein: CASSQELGSLRTRRGSYEQYF. The CDR3 DNA sequence: TGCGCCAGCAGCCAAGAGCTGGGTTCGCTACGGACCCGAAGGGGATCCTACGAGCAGTACTTC.

This clone was recorded once. The V gene is TRBV5-5, the J gene TRBJ2-2; D may be TRBD2 (6 bases). The V gene's germline CDR1 is SGHKS and CDR2 YYEKEE (reference sequence). V lost 4 bases to trimming and J lost 1 base, with 17 bases between them. This CDR3 spans 17 amino acids. The CDR3 region is CASSRGEWEENTGELFF. The CDR3 DNA sequence: TGTGCCAGCAGCCGGGGTGAGTGGGAGGAGAACACCGGGGAGCTGTTTTTT.

This chain links TRBV7-2 with TRBJ2-2; tentatively, D is TRBD2 (5 bases). The germline V gene has CDR1 SGHTA and CDR2 FQGNSA. Trimming stripped 6 bases from V and 4 bases from J, with 9 bases between. There are 13 residues in the CDR3. The CDR3 DNA reads TGTGCCAGCAGTCATGGAGGCACCGGGGAGCTGTTTTTT. This sequence encodes CASSHGGTGELFF.

The J gene is TRBJ2-2, the V gene TRBV29-1; D gene uncertain. The CDR3 sequence is 16 residues long. CDR1 and CDR2 (germline): SQVTM, ANQGSEA. The V end was cut by 8 bases, the J end by 6 bases, with 25 bases between. CDR3 residues: CSHGWVLRSFPGELFF. DNA of the CDR3: TGCAGCCATGGATGGGTATTGAGGTCATTTCCCGGGGAGCTGTTTTTT.

The J gene is TRBJ2-3, the V gene TRBV6-6; 7 bases fit TRBD1. This CDR3 comprises 13 residues. With V trimmed by 4 bases and J by 5 bases, 3 bases remained unmatched. Germline V CDR1 and CDR2: MNHNY, SVGAGI (reference sequence). This chain's CDR3 is CASSSQGQDTQYF. The CDR3 nucleotides are TGTGCCAGCAGTTCACAGGGGCAAGATACGCAGTATTTT.

The CDR3 spells CASSLGAGQGDYTF. The DNA for the CDR3 is TGTGCCAGCAGCCTGGGGGCCGGACAGGGGGACTACACCTTC. The chain uses TRBV27 and TRBJ1-2, with TRBD1 matching over 10 bases. Germline loops: CDR1 MNHEY, CDR2 SMNVEV (reference sequence). Trimming took 6 bases from V and 10 from J; bases not matched to a gene: 11. CDR3 length: 14 residues.

Only one count was recorded for this clone. The chain joins TRBV4-1 to TRBJ2-2, with D hard to call. The CDR3 is 16 residues long. Trimming cost V 2 bases and J 2 bases, with 12 bases left between them. Germline-derived CDR1 and CDR2 are MGHRA and YSYEKL. This chain's CDR3 is CASSQTGSLNTGELFF. CDR3 bases: TGCGCCAGCAGCCAAACCGGGTCCCTTAACACCGGGGAGCTGTTTTTT.

V gene TRBV5-1 combines with J gene TRBJ2-5; 12 bases map to TRBD1. The CDR3 runs 15 residues. The germline V gene has CDR1 SGHRS and CDR2 YFSETQ. V dropped 3 bases and J dropped 4; count of bases not matched to a gene: 4. The CDR3 is CASSSGQGARETQYF. The CDR3 nucleotides read TGCGCCAGCAGCTCGGGACAGGGGGCGCGAGAGACCCAGTACTTC.

The CDR3 coding sequence is TGTGCCAGCAGTTCCCCAGGCGAGGGACAGTCTGATGGCTACACCTTC. Amino acids: CASSSPGEGQSDGYTF. The chain links TRBV28 to TRBJ1-2; TRBD1 agrees at 7 bases. V lost 4 bases and J lost 6; bases outside the gene matches: 14. CDR3 length: 16 residues. The germline CDR1 and CDR2 sequences are MDHEN and SYDVKM.

This chain connects TRBV23-1 to TRBJ1-5, with TRBD1 matching over 9 bases. TRBV23-1 is annotated as an ORF whose role is uncertain. The V and J ends lost 0 bases and 5 bases, in that order; junction bases with no gene match: 23. The CDR3 has 22 amino acids. This CDR3 reads CASSQSRSGTGFVGSEDQPQHF. CDR3 in DNA: TGCGCCAGCAGTCAATCTCGGTCCGGGACAGGGTTTGTAGGATCGGAGGATCAGCCCCAGCATTTT.

This clone was counted once. V and J are TRBV18 and TRBJ1-2; D may be TRBD1 (6 bases). CDR3 size: 15 residues. The V gene lost 4 bases and the J gene lost 2 bases, with 14 bases spanning the gap. CDR1 is KGHSH and CDR2 is LQKENI in the germline V gene. In DNA form, the CDR3 reads TGTGCCAGCTCACTACGGACAGTTGACAACTATGGCTACACCTTC. It specifies CASSLRTVDNYGYTF.

This chain uses TRBV2 with TRBJ2-3; 7 nucleotides line up with TRBD2. With 9 bases clipped from V and 1 base from J, the junction kept 4 bases outside the gene matches. The CDR3 covers 13 residues. CDR1 is SNHLY and CDR2 is FYNNEI in the germline V gene. The CDR3 region has the DNA TGTGCCAGTCAGAGCGGGGGCACAGATACGCAGTATTTT. This sequence encodes CASQSGGTDTQYF.

The V call is TRBV13, the J call TRBJ1-3; 7 nucleotides agree with TRBD1. With V trimmed by 6 bases and J by 8 bases, 10 bases remained unmatched. The CDR3 contains 14 residues. CDR1 and CDR2 from the germline V gene are PRHDT and FYEKMQ (reference sequence). As DNA, the CDR3 is TGTGCCAGCAGGCGACAGGGATTGAAATACACCATATATTTT. Encoded protein: CASRRQGLKYTIYF.

V gene TRBV30 combines with J gene TRBJ2-3; D possibly corresponds to TRBD2 (5 bases). The germline gives CDR1 GTSNPN, CDR2 SVGIG (reference sequence). The ends were cut back, 0 bases at V and 2 bases at J, with 12 bases in the middle. The CDR3 consists of 15 residues. The CDR3 DNA reads as TGTGCCTGGAGTGTAAAAAGCGGCTTCACAGATACGCAGTATTTT. Encoded protein: CAWSVKSGFTDTQYF.

This rearrangement joins TRBV25-1 to TRBJ2-3; the D gene is possibly TRBD2 (6 bases). Germline CDR1 MGHDK, CDR2 SYGVNS. Between the trimmed V and J ends, which lost 0 bases and 6 bases, there was a span of 13 bases. This CDR3 has 15 residues. CDR3 region: CASSEYEGRGDTQYF. CDR3 coding DNA: TGTGCCAGCAGTGAATATGAGGGACGGGGGGATACGCAGTATTTT.

V is TRBV11-2 and J is TRBJ1-2, with 7 positions matching TRBD1. Germline V gene lookup returns CDR1 SGHAT and CDR2 FQNNGV. V trimming: 5 bases; J trimming: 8 bases; junction bases outside the gene matches: 17. The length of the CDR3 is 16 residues. Here the CDR3 DNA reads TGTGCCAGCAGCCCAACGAGGGGGCCTAGGGGGAGCGGCTACACCTTC. This translates into CASSPTRGPRGSGYTF.

This chain joins TRBV9 and TRBJ2-3; no clear D gene. Trimming pared 4 bases from V and 2 bases from J, leaving 5 bases between. CDR3 length: 12 residues. From germline, CDR1 is SGDLS and CDR2 YYNGEE. The CDR3 coding sequence is TGTGCCAGCAGCCCAGACACAGATACGCAGTATTTT. Its translation: CASSPDTDTQYF.